The 2 T cell receptor beta chains in this list originate from one sample, sequenced in a study of CD8 T cells in ankylosing spondylitis. Via MiXCR, TCRdb re-called the 5' RACE reads, giving one row per CDR3 protein. The table records 150,000 to 200,000 distinct CDR3 sequences, roughly 13% of them present only once. Sequencing used blood, either unsorted or a sorted T cell fraction (not recorded which). The source is a female donor with ankylosing spondylitis or in good health (not recorded which).

This clonotype was seen repeatedly, ten times or more. The chain recombines TRBV12-3 or TRBV12-4 with TRBJ2-1; D is perhaps TRBD1 (6 bases). Trimming cost V 3 bases and J 14 bases, with 14 bases left between them. The CDR3 sequence is 12 residues long. The CDR3, as DNA: TGTGCCAGCAGTTTTGAGGACAGAACGGAGTTCTTC. Protein sequence: CASSFEDRTEFF.

This clonotype was detected only a few times. This rearrangement joins TRBV19 to TRBJ1-4, with no clear D. The CDR3 has 15 residues. Trimming stripped 7 bases from V and 5 bases from J, with 17 bases between. CDR1 is LNHDA and CDR2 is SQIVND in the germline V gene (reference sequence). The CDR3 nucleotides read TGTGCCAGTACTCCCGGACGGACGACAAATGAAAAACTGTTTTTT. It specifies CASTPGRTTNEKLFF.